The text below deals with one T cell receptor beta chain. This clonotype turned up a few times. Its antigen is unknown. Qualities for individual bases were not recorded, and no much larger clone is one base off. The instrument was an Illumina NovaSeq 6000. TCRalpha and TCRbeta cDNA libraries were constructed by 5'RACE with constant-segment primers, with sample barcodes and unique molecular identifiers being introduced. Trizol reagent was used to extract RNA from every sample. Libraries were amplified in two PCR steps, with a second sample barcode and Illumina TruSeq adapters added in the second step. Sequencing of libraries was performed on an Illumina NovaSeq with 2 x 150 bp paired-end reads. Per the original workflow: With migec v1.2.7, reads were demultiplexed and then collapsed into UMI-guided consensus sequences. Using mixcr v2.1.11, UMI consensuses were aligned to TRA and TRB V and J templates and then assembled into clonotypes. A clonotype was counted as expanded or contracted only if both edgeR and NoisET called the change significant, with noise models trained on biological replicates. edgeR calls used a false discovery rate-adjusted p below 0.01 and a log2 fold-change threshold of 1. PCA with hierarchical clustering of max-normalized trajectories of the 1000 most abundant clonotypes was used as exploratory dynamics analysis. The CD4 or CD8 phenotype of responding clones was assigned using the separately sequenced CD4+ and CD8+ repertoires. TCRdb ran its own pipeline on the public reads, namely fastp trimming at Q25 and MiXCR clone calling, and kept in-frame beta chains. A single entry per CDR3 protein holds the most common genes and DNA from its merged rows. These V and J calls are TCRdb output, not the study's own analysis. This sample comprises roughly 510,000 distinct CDR3 sequences, roughly a sixth of them detected only once. The ten largest clones add up to about 8.1% of the sample.

V has 3 bases trimmed and J has 0 bases trimmed; junction bases matching no gene number 3. In the germline V gene, CDR1 corresponds to KGHDR and CDR2 to SFDVKD. From the cysteine up to the phenylalanine, the CDR3 has a length of 18 residues. The CDR3 DNA has 54 bases and is translated from base 1. This entry comes from a study of T-cell memory formation after mild COVID-19 (dated by TCRdb to the early 2020s). Regarding the study in general: TCR sequence clusters from the two donors were largely donor specific. Two young, previously healthy adult volunteers made up the cohort, one male and one female. Longitudinal TCRalpha and TCRbeta repertoire sequencing tracked T-cell clones expanding and contracting after mild COVID-19 in a couple of donors.

The research as a whole found: Contracting CD4+ clones turned up mainly in the CM and EM memory subsets, whereas EMRA was where CD8+ clones were enriched. Some responding clones were found in pre-infection memory, which suggests that pre-existing cross-reactive memory T cells took part in the SARS-CoV-2 response. SARS-CoV-2 specificity of the second-wave clones peaking on day 37 was not confirmed. Clones that contracted from day 15 to 85 showed balanced CD4/CD8 phenotypes, whereas a second wave of clones that expanded from day 15 to 37 leaned towards CD4+. The study covered only two mild cases, and larger cohorts including severe cases with pre-infection samples were considered necessary.

Ficoll-Paque density gradient centrifugation was used to isolate PBMCs. This TCR was sampled from an adult woman who had mild COVID-19 (a few samples of this study predate the infection). The sample titles of this study are shuffled in the database, so cell type and time point are left out; the donor was told from shared clones. This chain joins TRBV24-1 to TRBJ2-6, and TRBD1 matches 11 of the central bases. The source material was PBMCs or a T cell subset sorted from them (not recorded which). This receptor has the CDR3 CATSDPGTGGSGANVLTF. Read as DNA, the sequence is TGTGCCACCAGTGATCCCGGGACAGGGGGCTCTGGGGCCAACGTCCTGACTTTC.